The 23 T cell receptor beta chains below come from one sample, sequenced in a study of blood T cells in healthy people across ages. The use of a sample-barcoded 5' primer and a J-beta primer mix characterized a second PCR of about 7 to 12 cycles. One entry per CDR3 protein results from TCRdb running MiXCR on the 5' RACE reads. The table has about 1.6 million distinct CDR3 sequences, 34% seen once. The sample consisted of blood. These receptors originate from a woman in her twenties or thirties in good health.

The chain joins TRBV7-9 to TRBJ2-3, with D unresolved. The germline V gene has CDR1 SEHNR and CDR2 FQNEAQ (reference sequence). The CDR3 has 13 residues. Trimming removed 5 bases from V and 6 bases from J, with 12 bases in between. This CDR3 reads CASSHPTADTQYF. The CDR3 DNA reads as TGTGCCAGCAGCCATCCGACTGCCGATACGCAGTATTTT.

In this sample, this clonotype turned up a few times. The J gene is TRBJ2-7, the V gene TRBV9; no firm D call. In germline, CDR1 is SGDLS, CDR2 YYNGEE. The V end lost 0 bases, the J end lost 0 bases, and 10 bases lay between the germline ends. This CDR3 spans 15 amino acids. The CDR3 nucleotides read TGTGCCAGCAGCGTAGGAGTCTTAAGCTCCTACGAGCAGTACTTC. It encodes CASSVGVLSSYEQYF. Variable domain in full (rest from reference TRBV9 and TRBJ2-7): DSGVTQTPKHLITATGQRVTLRCSPRSGDLSVYWYQQSLDQGLQFLIQYYNGEERAKGNILERFSAQQFPDLHSELNLSSLELGDSALYFCASSVGVLSSYEQYFGPGTRLTVT.

This clonotype appeared a few times. CDR3: CASSGTDPEQYF. CDR3 coding DNA: TGTGCCAGCAGCGGGACAGACCCTGAGCAGTACTTC. The V gene is TRBV2, the J gene TRBJ2-7; 7 nucleotides agree with TRBD1. CDR1 and CDR2 from the germline V gene are SNHLY and FYNNEI. J was trimmed by 7 bases and V by 6 bases; bases with no gene match: 6. The CDR3 contains 12 residues. The entire variable domain, with the rest obtained from reference TRBV2 and TRBJ2-7, is as follows: EPEVTQTPSHQVTQMGQEVILRCVPISNHLYFYWYRQILGQKVEFLVSFYNNEISEKSEIFDDQFSVERPDGSNFTLKIRSTKLEDSAMYFCASSGTDPEQYFGPGTRLTVT.

This clonotype was counted only a few times. The V and J genes are TRBV7-9 and TRBJ2-3; 11 nucleotides line up with TRBD2. Germline lookup yields CDR1 SEHNR and CDR2 FQNEAQ (reference sequence). V lost 1 base and J lost 9; bases outside the gene matches: 9. The length of the CDR3 is 16 residues. In DNA, the CDR3 is TGTGCCAGCAGCTTAGGAAGTAGCGGGGGGGTTTGGACGCAGTATTTT. It translates to CASSLGSSGGVWTQYF. Together with reference TRBV7-9 and TRBJ2-3, the CDR3 gives the full variable domain: DTGVSQNPRHKITKRGQNVTFRCDPISEHNRLYWYRQTLGQGPEFLTYFQNEAQLEKSRLLSDRFSAERPKGSFSTLEIQRTEQGDSAMYLCASSLGSSGGVWTQYFGPGTRLTVL.

This clonotype occurred a few times. CDR3 DNA: TGTGCCAGCAGTGAAGGTTACTGGGAGACCCAGTACTTC. This codes for CASSEGYWETQYF. This rearrangement joins TRBV6-1 to TRBJ2-5; D is unclear. V was pared by 1 base and J by 5 bases, with 8 bases between. The germline V gene encodes CDR1 MNHNS and CDR2 SASEGT. CDR3 size: 13 residues.

The DNA of the CDR3 is TGTGCCAGCAGGCGCCAGCGGGGAGGGTACACCGGGGAGCTGTTTTTT. Its protein is CASRRQRGGYTGELFF. V usage is TRBV3-1 and J usage is TRBJ2-2; the match to TRBD2 covers 7 bases. V was clipped by 6 bases and J by 3 bases; unmatched bases: 10. Germline V gene data show CDR1 as LGHDT and CDR2 as YNNKEL (reference sequence). The CDR3 length is 16 residues.

The J gene is TRBJ1-4, the V gene TRBV6-1, with 7 bases lining up with TRBD1. The junction had 5 bases not matched to a gene; V was cut back by 1 base and J by 0 bases. Germline V lookup: CDR1 MNHNS, CDR2 SASEGT. The CDR3 sequence is 17 residues long. The CDR3 nucleotides read TGTGCCAGCAGTGAAGGGACAGGTTTCACAACTAATGAAAAACTGTTTTTT. This codes for CASSEGTGFTTNEKLFF.

This chain joins TRBV15 and TRBJ2-1; the D is unclear. CDR1 is LNHNV, CDR2 YYDKDF, per germline (reference sequence). The CDR3 has 12 amino acids. V was cut by 2 bases and J by 3 bases, with 2 bases left in between. CDR3 in DNA: TGTGCCACCAGCAGATACTACAATGAGCAGTTCTTC. The encoded protein is CATSRYYNEQFF.

This clonotype was seen a single time. The chain joins TRBV9 to TRBJ1-5; 7 positions agree with TRBD1. The CDR3 runs 14 residues. Germline V gives CDR1 SGDLS, CDR2 YYNGEE. The J segment lost 4 bases and the V segment lost 7 bases, leaving 8 bases of the junction unmatched. CDR3 nucleotides: TGTGCCAGCCCCCGGGACAGCGCTAATCAGCCCCAGCATTTT. It codes for CASPRDSANQPQHF. Together with reference TRBV9 and TRBJ1-5, the CDR3 gives the full variable domain: DSGVTQTPKHLITATGQRVTLRCSPRSGDLSVYWYQQSLDQGLQFLIQYYNGEERAKGNILERFSAQQFPDLHSELNLSSLELGDSALYFCASPRDSANQPQHFGDGTRLSIL.

The table lists this clonotype with a few counts. V is TRBV25-1 and J is TRBJ2-5, with TRBD2 identical over 7 bases. The CDR3 has 13 residues. J lost 0 bases, V lost 8 bases, and 3 bases had no gene match. The germline V gene has CDR1 MGHDK and CDR2 SYGVNS. The CDR3 reads CASWGGYQETQYF. Here the CDR3 DNA reads TGTGCCAGCTGGGGGGGGTACCAAGAGACCCAGTACTTC.

This clonotype was seen repeatedly, ten times or more. The chain joins TRBV20-1 to TRBJ1-2, with D perhaps TRBD1 (5 bases). The germline CDR1 and CDR2 sequences are DFQATT and SNEGSKA (reference sequence). The germline V and J ends were trimmed by 1 base and 4 bases, with 13 bases remaining between them. This CDR3 is built from 14 residues. CDR3 loop: CSARGGDKTYGYTF. DNA of the CDR3: TGCAGTGCTAGAGGGGGGGATAAGACCTATGGCTACACCTTC.

This clonotype was picked up a small number of times. V is TRBV11-1 and J is TRBJ2-1; maybe TRBD2 (7 bases). CDR1 and CDR2 from the germline V gene are SGHAT and FQDESV (reference sequence). Trimming pared 4 bases from V and 3 bases from J, leaving 16 bases between. This CDR3 comprises 16 residues. The CDR3 nucleotides read TGTGCCAGCAGCTCCCCGGGGGGCAGTAACTACAATGAGCAGTTCTTC. It specifies CASSSPGGSNYNEQFF.

V gene TRBV12-3 or TRBV12-4 combines with J gene TRBJ2-1, with 10 bases aligning to TRBD2. This CDR3 is built from 17 residues. Trimming cost V 5 bases and J 0 bases; bases outside gene matches: 7. CDR3 nucleotide sequence: TGTGCCAGCAGTGTAGGACTAGCGGTACTCTCCTACAATGAGCAGTTCTTC. Its translation is CASSVGLAVLSYNEQFF.

This chain uses TRBV20-1 with TRBJ2-7; D is perhaps TRBD2 (5 bases). V was pared by 6 bases and J by 0 bases, with 21 bases between. CDR1 and CDR2 (germline): DFQATT, SNEGSKA (reference sequence). The CDR3 runs 16 residues. CDR3 region: CSAQALRTGDSYEQYF. Here the CDR3 DNA reads TGCAGTGCCCAAGCCCTGCGAACCGGGGACTCCTACGAGCAGTACTTC.

This chain joins TRBV24-1 and TRBJ2-5, with 7 bases identical to TRBD2. J lost 11 bases, V lost 4 bases, and 12 bases had no gene match. The germline V gene encodes CDR1 KGHDR and CDR2 SFDVKD. The CDR3 extends over 14 amino acids. CDR3 sequence reads: CATSERGTSREQYF. In nucleotides, the CDR3 is TGTGCCACCAGTGAGCGAGGGACTTCGCGGGAGCAGTACTTC.

The rearrangement links TRBV27 to TRBJ2-7; D perhaps matches TRBD2 (7 bases). Trimming cost V 8 bases and J 6 bases, with 20 bases left between them. CDR3 length: 14 residues. Per the germline V gene, CDR1 is MNHEY and CDR2 is SMNVEV (reference sequence). The CDR3 here is CASERTGGRGEQYF. The CDR3 DNA is TGTGCCAGCGAAAGGACCGGGGGGCGTGGCGAGCAGTACTTC.

This clonotype appeared a few times. The chain combines TRBV27 with TRBJ2-1, with 9 bases aligning to TRBD2. The V gene end was trimmed by 9 bases and the J gene end by 2 bases; junction bases not matched to a gene: 17. CDR3 length equals 18 residues. Germline assignment: CDR1 MNHEY and CDR2 SMNVEV (reference sequence). CDR3 sequence reads: CASYTKREVASTYNEQFF. The CDR3 DNA reads as TGTGCCAGTTACACTAAGCGGGAGGTGGCCTCTACCTACAATGAGCAGTTCTTC.

This clonotype was detected a few times. V gene TRBV12-3 or TRBV12-4 combines with J gene TRBJ1-1; D is unclear. The CDR3 spans 11 residues. Trimming left V 5 bases short and J 4 bases short, with 5 bases between. CDR3 residues: CASSTVTEAFF. For the CDR3, the DNA is TGTGCCAGCAGTACAGTCACTGAAGCTTTCTTT.

The CDR3 coding sequence is TGCAGTGCTAACTTCCACAGTCAAGAGACCCAGTACTTC. Translated: CSANFHSQETQYF. The rearrangement uses TRBV20-1 and TRBJ2-5, with D unclear. Germline-derived CDR1 and CDR2 are DFQATT and SNEGSKA (reference sequence). The CDR3 runs 13 residues. V lost 4 bases and J 2 bases, leaving 11 bases between the germline ends.

This clonotype was recorded once. J is TRBJ1-2 and V is TRBV4-1; D is unresolved. Trimming shortened V by 0 bases and J by 3 bases, and 14 bases separated the two germline ends. The CDR3 has 16 amino acids. Germline CDR1 is MGHRA and CDR2 is YSYEKL. The CDR3 here is CASSQEWGGIYYGYTF. CDR3 DNA: TGCGCCAGCAGCCAAGAATGGGGAGGGATATACTATGGCTACACCTTC.

V usage is TRBV19 and J usage is TRBJ2-7; D not resolved. The germline V gene has CDR1 LNHDA and CDR2 SQIVND (reference sequence). The CDR3 extends over 15 amino acids. V lost 3 bases and J lost 0, with 12 bases in between. The CDR3 sequence: CASSMDRALSYEQYF. The CDR3 region has the DNA TGTGCCAGTAGTATGGACCGGGCCCTCTCCTACGAGCAGTACTTC.

The chain recombines TRBV12-3 or TRBV12-4 with TRBJ2-3; TRBD2 matches at 12 bases. The CDR3 is 14 amino acids. The junction had 5 bases not matched to a gene; V was cut back by 5 bases and J by 8 bases. CDR3 sequence reads: CASSEGLAGSTQYF. The CDR3 DNA follows: TGTGCCAGCAGTGAAGGACTAGCGGGATCTACGCAGTATTTT.

On this clonotype itself: Germline and junction disagree at one end, which may indicate a read error. The chain couples TRBV12-5 to TRBJ2-1, with TRBD2 matching 14 bases. Germline V CDR1 and CDR2: LGHNT, FRNRAP. The CDR3 is 19 residues long. CDR3 coding DNA: TGTGCTAGTGGTTTGGTACTGGGACTAGCGGGAGATCTAGACAATGAGCACTTCTTC. Its protein product is CASGLVLGLAGDLDNEHFF.